A single sample is the source of the 10 T cell receptor beta chains below, sequenced in a study of response to subunit inactivated influenza vaccine. TCRdb called the RT-PCR reads again in MiXCR, with one record for every CDR3 protein. The table includes roughly 700,000 distinct CDR3 sequences, approximately 15% detected once. Sequencing used PBMCs from blood, obtained about 14 days before vaccination. The receptors stem from a man between 45 and 60 years old who received an inactivated influenza vaccine.

The chain carries TRBV11-2 and TRBJ2-3; possible D gene TRBD2, 7 bases. CDR3 length: 17 amino acids. Germline values: CDR1 SGHAT, CDR2 FQNNGV. V shed 4 bases and J shed 5 bases, with 22 bases lying between them. The CDR3 is CASSSTGGSSPEDTQYF. The CDR3 region has the DNA TGTGCCAGCAGCTCCACGGGGGGCTCCTCCCCCGAAGATACGCAGTATTTT.

The chain carries TRBV6-5 and TRBJ2-3; TRBD2 matches at 8 bases. Trimming cost V 2 bases and J 4 bases; bases outside gene matches: 5. Germline V CDR1 and CDR2: MNHEY, SVGAGI. The length of the CDR3 is 15 residues. The CDR3 loop reads CASSYGERGPDTQYF. The DNA of the CDR3 is TGTGCCAGCAGTTACGGGGAGCGGGGGCCAGATACGCAGTATTTT.

The CDR3 DNA reads TGTGCCAGCAAAGGGGGACAGGGTCACTCCGAGCAGTACTTC. Translation: CASKGGQGHSEQYF. This chain uses TRBV6-2 or TRBV6-3 with TRBJ2-7, with 9 bases identical to TRBD1. J gave up 6 bases and V 7 bases, and 10 bases lay outside the gene matches. Germline CDR1 is MNHEY and CDR2 is SVGEGT. This CDR3 has 14 amino acids.

A few counts support this clonotype. The V and J genes are TRBV28 and TRBJ2-3, with TRBD1 as a possible D gene (6 bases). The V and J ends lost 2 bases and 0 bases respectively, with 12 bases between them. Per the germline V gene, CDR1 is MDHEN and CDR2 is SYDVKM. This CDR3 spans 16 amino acids. The CDR3 spells CASSLPRTDSTDTQYF. CDR3 DNA: TGTGCCAGCAGTTTACCAAGGACAGATAGCACAGATACGCAGTATTTT.

This rearrangement joins TRBV5-6 to TRBJ2-3; D might be TRBD1 or TRBD2, each matching 5 bases. Trimming shortened V by 0 bases and J by 3 bases, and 17 bases separated the two germline ends. CDR1 is SGHDT, CDR2 YYEEEE, per germline. The length of the CDR3 is 17 residues. This chain's CDR3 is CASSLVVFGTDTDTQYF. In DNA form, the CDR3 reads TGTGCCAGCAGCTTGGTTGTTTTCGGGACCGATACAGATACGCAGTATTTT.

The chain couples TRBV2 to TRBJ2-3; D not resolved. This CDR3 spans 14 amino acids. Per the germline V gene, CDR1 is SNHLY and CDR2 is FYNNEI. V lost 7 bases, J lost 5 bases, and 16 bases lay in between. CDR3 DNA: TGTGCCAGCAAGGTAGAACTTTCGAGAGATACGCAGTATTTT. This encodes CASKVELSRDTQYF.

This chain links TRBV6-5 with TRBJ1-1; a possible D gene is TRBD1 (6 bases). The CDR3 has 15 residues. Trimming removed 0 bases at V and 1 base at J, with 9 bases between. Germline V gene sequence: CDR1 MNHEY, CDR2 SVGAGI. In nucleotides, the CDR3 is TGTGCCAGCAGTTACTCGGACAGCCAGAACACTGAAGCTTTCTTT. It encodes CASSYSDSQNTEAFF.

This clonotype turned up a few times. The rearrangement joins TRBV7-9 to TRBJ2-2; D call uncertain. V lost 3 bases to trimming and J lost 4 bases, with 12 bases between them. CDR1 and CDR2 from the germline V gene are SEHNR and FQNEAQ (reference sequence). This CDR3 has 15 residues. The CDR3: CASSFARGVTGELFF. The CDR3 nucleotides are TGTGCCAGCAGCTTCGCCCGCGGAGTCACCGGGGAGCTGTTTTTT.

The chain employs TRBV12-3 or TRBV12-4 and TRBJ2-7, with D maybe TRBD2 (6 bases). The V and J ends lost 8 bases and 0 bases respectively, with 17 bases between them. The CDR3 length is 15 residues. The CDR3 sequence is CASSPGTLRSYEQYF. CDR3 in DNA: TGTGCCAGCTCCCCCGGGACTCTCCGCTCCTACGAGCAGTACTTC.

The table lists this clonotype with a few counts. The chain couples TRBV6-1 to TRBJ2-1; D gene ambiguous. Germline assignment: CDR1 MNHNS and CDR2 SASEGT. The CDR3 spans 15 residues. Trimming left V 7 bases short and J 1 base short, with 14 bases between. The CDR3 region is CASKVRDPSYNEQFF. CDR3 bases: TGTGCCAGCAAAGTAAGGGATCCATCCTACAATGAGCAGTTCTTC.